The 19 T cell receptor beta chains below were found in one sample sequenced in a study of beta chain features in type 1 diabetes. The investigators reverse transcribed all of the isolated RNA, so they sequenced expressed TCRB transcripts. The data were produced by immunoSEQ multiplex PCR, yet TCRdb's version contains in-frame clones alone and is incomplete. The table lists hundreds of thousands of clones, about 16% of them singletons. The sequencing input was naive CD4+ T cells from blood. The receptors derive from a man aged 18 to 29 in good health.

The chain has TRBV18 and TRBJ1-5; D is undetermined. In germline, CDR1 is KGHSH, CDR2 LQKENI. CDR3 length: 17 amino acids. The V end was cut by 2 bases, the J end by 8 bases, with 22 bases between. The CDR3 protein is CASSPRLQAQYRKPQHF. The CDR3 DNA sequence: TGTGCCAGCTCACCAAGGTTGCAGGCGCAATACAGAAAGCCCCAGCATTTT.

The V call is TRBV9, the J call TRBJ1-6; D is possibly TRBD1 (6 bases). Germline CDR1 and CDR2: SGDLS and YYNGEE. V shed 3 bases and J shed 7 bases, with 23 bases lying between them. The CDR3 length is 18 residues. CDR3 sequence: CASSGRGRGNDINSPLHF. The DNA of the CDR3 is TGTGCCAGCAGCGGGAGGGGCAGGGGAAACGATATCAATTCACCCCTCCACTTT. Full variable domain (rest looked up from reference TRBV9 and TRBJ1-6): DSGVTQTPKHLITATGQRVTLRCSPRSGDLSVYWYQQSLDQGLQFLIQYYNGEERAKGNILERFSAQQFPDLHSELNLSSLELGDSALYFCASSGRGRGNDINSPLHFGNGTRLTVT.

This clone showed up just a few times. V and J are TRBV7-2 and TRBJ2-3, with 13 bases aligning to TRBD2. The CDR3 has 17 amino acids. V was pared by 5 bases and J by 2 bases, with 7 bases of the junction left unmatched. Germline assignment: CDR1 SGHTA and CDR2 FQGNSA. CDR3 DNA sequence: TGTGCCAGCAGCCTCCGGACTAGCGGGAGCGTCACAGATACGCAGTATTTT. Its translation is CASSLRTSGSVTDTQYF.

This clone was detected a few times. The rearrangement joins TRBV9 to TRBJ2-7, with no clear D. Looked up from germline, CDR1 is SGDLS and CDR2 is YYNGEE. V dropped 2 bases and J dropped 4 bases, with 13 bases sitting between them. The CDR3 totals 14 residues. CDR3 loop: CASSVSVYGYEQYF. The CDR3 coding sequence is TGTGCCAGCAGCGTGTCTGTTTACGGGTACGAGCAGTACTTC.

DNA for the CDR3: TGTGCCAGCAGCTTCTGGCGGGGGAATGAGCAGTTCTTC. It encodes CASSFWRGNEQFF. The V and J genes are TRBV11-3 and TRBJ2-1; 7 bases align to TRBD2. Germline CDR1 is SGHNT and CDR2 is YENEEA. This CDR3 comprises 13 residues. V was pared by 3 bases and J by 7 bases, with 3 bases of the junction left unmatched.

This rearrangement joins TRBV7-2 to TRBJ2-2, with D possibly being TRBD1 (6 bases). In germline, CDR1 is SGHTA, CDR2 FQGNSA. V was shortened by 5 bases and J by 0 bases, with 13 bases between the two germline ends. The CDR3 is 16 residues long. CDR3 region: CASSPIDRTNTGELFF. The CDR3 DNA is TGTGCCAGCAGCCCAATCGACAGGACGAACACCGGGGAGCTGTTTTTT.

This clone has more than one count but fewer than ten. V and J are TRBV7-9 and TRBJ1-3, with D tentatively TRBD1 (5 bases). The CDR3 is 15 residues long. The germline V gene has CDR1 SEHNR and CDR2 FQNEAQ (reference sequence). V dropped 4 bases and J dropped 4 bases, with 14 bases sitting between them. The CDR3 coding sequence is TGTGCCAGCAGCTACCTCGGGACGGTGGGAAACACCATATATTTT. As protein: CASSYLGTVGNTIYF.

This clone came up a few times. The chain carries TRBV4-1 and TRBJ2-1, with D tentatively TRBD2 (5 bases). CDR3 size: 15 residues. The germline CDR1 and CDR2 sequences are MGHRA and YSYEKL. Trimming removed 4 bases from V and 0 bases from J, with 10 bases in between. CDR3 bases: TGCGCCAGCAGCCGAGCGGCGAGCTCCTACAATGAGCAGTTCTTC. It specifies CASSRAASSYNEQFF.

There are a few counts of this clone. The CDR3 region has the DNA TGTGCCAGTGGGGACAGAAGAAACACCATATATTTT. Amino acids: CASGDRRNTIYF. The chain recombines TRBV27 with TRBJ1-3; TRBD1 agrees at 7 bases. The length of the CDR3 is 12 residues. The junction had 4 bases not matched to a gene; V was cut back by 9 bases and J by 5 bases. Germline V gene sequence: CDR1 MNHEY, CDR2 SMNVEV (reference sequence).

This chain connects TRBV19 to TRBJ1-2, with 9 bases lining up with TRBD1. J lost 4 bases, V lost 3 bases, and 6 bases had no gene match. Germline V gene sequence: CDR1 LNHDA, CDR2 SQIVND (reference sequence). The CDR3 is 15 amino acids. CDR3 bases: TGTGCCAGTAGTATCCGGGACAGGGTGGGCTATGGCTACACCTTC. This sequence encodes CASSIRDRVGYGYTF.

This sequence joins TRBV29-1 and TRBJ1-1; 7 bases match TRBD1. Germline V CDR1 and CDR2: SQVTM, ANQGSEA. The CDR3 has 11 amino acids. V dropped 7 bases and J dropped 7; count of bases not matched to a gene: 6. The CDR3 DNA is TGCAGCGCGGGCTGGGACAGTGAAGCTTTCTTT. Protein: CSAGWDSEAFF.

The genes are TRBV16 and TRBJ2-7; D ambiguous. There are 13 residues in the CDR3. Trimming cost V 2 bases and J 3 bases, with 8 bases left between them. Looked up from germline, CDR1 is KGHSY and CDR2 is FQNENV. The CDR3 DNA follows: TGTGCCAGCAGCCAAAGAATTTTCTACGAGCAGTACTTC. This gives the protein CASSQRIFYEQYF.

This clone showed up just a few times. V is TRBV19 and J is TRBJ1-2; no clear D gene. Per germline, CDR1 LNHDA and CDR2 SQIVND (reference sequence). This CDR3 spans 14 amino acids. V gave up 0 bases and J gave up 4 bases, with 9 bases separating them. The CDR3 loop reads CASSIERSFYGYTF. DNA of the CDR3: TGTGCCAGTAGTATAGAGAGGAGTTTCTATGGCTACACCTTC. Looking up the rest from reference TRBV19 and TRBJ1-2 gives the full variable domain: DGGITQSPKYLFRKEGQNVTLSCEQNLNHDAMYWYRQDPGQGLRLIYYSQIVNDFQKGDIAEGYSVSREKKESFPLTVTSAQKNPTAFYLCASSIERSFYGYTFGSGTRLTVV.

This sequence joins TRBV28 and TRBJ1-2, with D tentatively TRBD1 (5 bases). From germline, CDR1 is MDHEN and CDR2 SYDVKM. The CDR3 extends over 15 amino acids. The V end was cut by 5 bases, the J end by 4 bases, with 17 bases between. The CDR3 DNA sequence: TGTGCCAGCAGTCTACTGGGACCGACTATCTATGGCTACACCTTC. This sequence encodes CASSLLGPTIYGYTF.

The chain has TRBV5-4 and TRBJ2-7, with 7 nucleotides matching TRBD1. V shed 0 bases and J 4 bases; nucleotides not matched to a gene: 7. The germline V gene has CDR1 SGHNT and CDR2 YYREEE (reference sequence). The CDR3 is made up of 15 amino acids. CDR3 in amino acids: CASSLAETGWYEQYF. The CDR3 DNA follows: TGTGCCAGCAGCTTGGCTGAGACAGGGTGGTACGAGCAGTACTTC.

The V and J genes are TRBV19 and TRBJ1-1; D call uncertain. The CDR3 covers 15 residues. V lost 6 bases, J lost 1 base, and 15 bases lay in between. Germline CDR1 reads LNHDA; CDR2 reads SQIVND (reference sequence). The CDR3 DNA reads as TGTGCCAGTAGCTTGGGTGTAGCAGCGAACACTGAAGCTTTCTTT. Residues: CASSLGVAANTEAFF. The full variable domain, its missing parts supplied by reference TRBV19 and TRBJ1-1, is DGGITQSPKYLFRKEGQNVTLSCEQNLNHDAMYWYRQDPGQGLRLIYYSQIVNDFQKGDIAEGYSVSREKKESFPLTVTSAQKNPTAFYLCASSLGVAANTEAFFGQGTRLTVV.

The rearrangement joins TRBV7-9 to TRBJ2-3, with D possibly matching TRBD2 (5 bases). The CDR3 extends over 15 amino acids. Germline lookup yields CDR1 SEHNR and CDR2 FQNEAQ (reference sequence). The V end was cut by 8 bases, the J end by 3 bases, with 18 bases between. The CDR3 bases are TGTGCCAGCCGACTTCCGGGGATAAGAACAGATACGCAGTATTTT. It yields the protein CASRLPGIRTDTQYF.

The V and J genes are TRBV7-9 and TRBJ1-3; possibly TRBD1 for D (5 bases). The CDR3 has 14 residues. The germline V and J ends were trimmed by 7 bases and 0 bases, with 10 bases remaining between them. CDR1 and CDR2 from the germline V gene are SEHNR and FQNEAQ (reference sequence). The CDR3 sequence: CASNPGSSGNTIYF. CDR3 DNA sequence: TGTGCCAGCAACCCAGGGTCCTCTGGAAACACCATATATTTT.

This clone was detected a few times. J is TRBJ1-6 and V is TRBV14, with D possibly matching TRBD1 (6 bases). This CDR3 contains 18 residues. The ends were cut back, 2 bases at V and 0 bases at J, with 14 bases in the middle. Germline V gene data show CDR1 as SGHDN and CDR2 as FVKESK. The CDR3 loop reads CASSQWTVFSSYNSPLHF. CDR3 coding DNA: TGTGCCAGCAGCCAATGGACAGTATTCAGCTCCTATAATTCACCCCTCCACTTT.